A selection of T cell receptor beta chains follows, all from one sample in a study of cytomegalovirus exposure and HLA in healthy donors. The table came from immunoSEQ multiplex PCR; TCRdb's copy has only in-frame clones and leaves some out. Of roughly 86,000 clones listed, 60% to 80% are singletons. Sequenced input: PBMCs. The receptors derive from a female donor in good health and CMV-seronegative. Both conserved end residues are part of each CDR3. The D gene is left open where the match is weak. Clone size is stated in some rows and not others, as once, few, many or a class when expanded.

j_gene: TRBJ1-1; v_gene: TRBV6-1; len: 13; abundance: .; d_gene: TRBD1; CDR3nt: TGTGCCAGCATAAGACAGGGAGACACTGAAGCTTTCTTT; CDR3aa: CASIRQGDTEAFF
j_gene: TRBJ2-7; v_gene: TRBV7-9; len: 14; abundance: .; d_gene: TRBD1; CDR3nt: TGTGCCAGCAGCTCGAGGACAGGTACCTACGAGCAGTACTTC; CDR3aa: CASSSRTGTYEQYF
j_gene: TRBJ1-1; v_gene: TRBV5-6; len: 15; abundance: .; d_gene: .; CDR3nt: TGTGCCAGCAGCTTGGTCGGGGGGGAGAACACTGAAGCTTTCTTT; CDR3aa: CASSLVGGENTEAFF
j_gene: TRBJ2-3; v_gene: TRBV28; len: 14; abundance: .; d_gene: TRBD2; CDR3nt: TGTGCCAGCAGTCCTAGCGGGGGGACAGATACGCAGTATTTT; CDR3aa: CASSPSGGTDTQYF
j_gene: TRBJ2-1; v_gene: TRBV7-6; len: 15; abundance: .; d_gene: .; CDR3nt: TGTGCCAGCAGCTTACCACAGGGCTCCTACAATGAGCAGTTCTTC; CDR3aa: CASSLPQGSYNEQFF
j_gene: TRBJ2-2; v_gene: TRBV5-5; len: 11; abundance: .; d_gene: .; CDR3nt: TGTGCCAGCAGCCCAACCGGGGAGCTGTTTTTT; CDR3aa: CASSPTGELFF
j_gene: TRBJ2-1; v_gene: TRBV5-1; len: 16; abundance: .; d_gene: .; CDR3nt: TGCGCCAGCAGCTTGGTCGCGGGCTCCTCCTACAATGAGCAGTTCTTC; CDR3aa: CASSLVAGSSYNEQFF
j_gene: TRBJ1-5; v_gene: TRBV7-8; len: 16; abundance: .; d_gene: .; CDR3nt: TGTGCCAGCAGCTTATTGGCAGTGTATAGCAATCAGCCCCAGCATTTT; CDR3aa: CASSLLAVYSNQPQHF
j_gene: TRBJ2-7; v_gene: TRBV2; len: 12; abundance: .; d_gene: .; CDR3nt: TGTGCCAGCGAAAGCAGGGGCTACGAGCAGTACTTC; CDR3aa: CASESRGYEQYF
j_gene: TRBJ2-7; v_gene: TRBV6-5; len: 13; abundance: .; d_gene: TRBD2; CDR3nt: TGTGCCAGCAGTTTCCGCGGGAGGTACGAGCAGTACTTC; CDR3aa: CASSFRGRYEQYF
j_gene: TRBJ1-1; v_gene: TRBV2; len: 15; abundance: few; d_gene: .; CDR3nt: TGTGCCAGCAGTGAAGATCGACAGTCGAACACTGAAGCTTTCTTT; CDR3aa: CASSEDRQSNTEAFF
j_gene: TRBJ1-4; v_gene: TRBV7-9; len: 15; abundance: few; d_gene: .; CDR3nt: TGTGCCAGCAGCCCTCAGGTTGCAACTAATGAAAAACTGTTTTTT; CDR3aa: CASSPQVATNEKLFF
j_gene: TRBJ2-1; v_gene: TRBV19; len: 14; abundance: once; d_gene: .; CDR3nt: TGTGCCAGTAGTCCCCAGCGGGCCGGCAATGAGCAGTTCTTC; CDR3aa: CASSPQRAGNEQFF
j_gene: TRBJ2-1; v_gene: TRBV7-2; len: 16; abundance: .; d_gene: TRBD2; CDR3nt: TGTGCCAGCAGCTTAGGTTCTAGCGGGGCTTTTTATGAGCAGTTCTTC; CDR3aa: CASSLGSSGAFYEQFF
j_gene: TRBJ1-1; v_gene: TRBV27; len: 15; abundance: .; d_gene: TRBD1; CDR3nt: TGTGCCAGCAGTCCGGCAGGGGGGCTTAACACTGAAGCTTTCTTT; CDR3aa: CASSPAGGLNTEAFF
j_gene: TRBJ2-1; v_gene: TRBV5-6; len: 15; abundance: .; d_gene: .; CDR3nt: TGTGCCAGCAGCCGTCGGGGGAGCCCCAGAAATGAGCAGTTCTTC; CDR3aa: CASSRRGSPRNEQFF
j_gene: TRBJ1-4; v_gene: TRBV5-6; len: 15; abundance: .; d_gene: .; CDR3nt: TGTGCCAGCAGCAAAACTCAGGGGAACTTAGAAAAACTGTTTTTT; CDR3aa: CASSKTQGNLEKLFF